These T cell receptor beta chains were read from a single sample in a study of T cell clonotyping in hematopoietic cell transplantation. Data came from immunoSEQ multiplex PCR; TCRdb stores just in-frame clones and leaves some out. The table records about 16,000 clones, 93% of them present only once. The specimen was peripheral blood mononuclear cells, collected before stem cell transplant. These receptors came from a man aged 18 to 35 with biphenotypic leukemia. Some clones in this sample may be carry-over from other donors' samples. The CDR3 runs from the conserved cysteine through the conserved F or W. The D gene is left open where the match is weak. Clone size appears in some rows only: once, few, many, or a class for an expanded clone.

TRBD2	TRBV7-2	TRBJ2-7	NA	TGTGCCAGCAGCTCATCTAGCGGGGAGAAGTCCGAGCAGTACTTC	CASSSSSGEKSEQYF
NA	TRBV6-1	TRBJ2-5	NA	TGTGCCAGCAGTGAAGTCCCACAAGGGGAAGAGACCCAGTACTTC	CASSEVPQGEETQYF
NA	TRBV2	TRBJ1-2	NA	TGTGCCAGCAGATTGACAGGACGTGGCTACACCTTC	CASRLTGRGYTF
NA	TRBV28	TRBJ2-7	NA	TGTGCCAGCAGCTACAGGGTCCACGAGCAGTACTTC	CASSYRVHEQYF
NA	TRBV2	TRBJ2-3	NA	TGTGCCAGCAGCGGGACTGGCACAGATACGCAGTATTTT	CASSGTGTDTQYF
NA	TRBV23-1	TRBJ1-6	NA	TGCGCCAGCAGCCCGATGCATGGACGGTCGGAGAATTCACCCCTCCACTTT	CASSPMHGRSENSPLHF
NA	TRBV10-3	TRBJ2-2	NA	TGTGCCATCAGTGGAACGGGACGCCAATACACCGGGGAGCTGTTTTTT	CAISGTGRQYTGELFF
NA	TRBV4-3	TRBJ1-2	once	TGCGCCAGCAGCCAAGATCGTGGCAGAGCGGGGGGCTACACCTTC	CASSQDRGRAGGYTF
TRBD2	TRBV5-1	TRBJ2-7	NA	TGCGCCAGCAGCTCAATTAGCGGGAGGGAAAACGAGCAGTACTTC	CASSSISGRENEQYF
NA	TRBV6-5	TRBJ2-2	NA	TGTGCCAGCAGAGACGGTTCGAACACCGGGGAGCTGTTTTTT	CASRDGSNTGELFF
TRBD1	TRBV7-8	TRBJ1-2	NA	TGTGCCAGCAGCTTAGAGGGGGACAGGGGCGGTGGCTACACCTTC	CASSLEGDRGGGYTF
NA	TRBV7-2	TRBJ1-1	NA	TGTGCCAGCACCCAGGGGTCGGGAGGAGCTGAAGCTTTCTTT	CASTQGSGGAEAFF
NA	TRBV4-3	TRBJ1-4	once	TGCGCCAGCAGCTCCTTGGCAGGGGCAGACGAAAAACTGTTTTTT	CASSSLAGADEKLFF
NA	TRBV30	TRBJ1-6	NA	TGTGCCCGTAACCAGGGAACTTGGAATTCACCCCTCCACTTT	CARNQGTWNSPLHF
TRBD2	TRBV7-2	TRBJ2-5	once	TGTGCCAGCAGTCGGGGGGGAGGAGAGACCCAGTACTTC	CASSRGGGETQYF
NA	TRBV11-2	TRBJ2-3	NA	TGTGCCAGCAGCTTAGCCGGGGGTAGGGCAGATACGCAGTATTTT	CASSLAGGRADTQYF
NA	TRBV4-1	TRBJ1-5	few	TGCGCCAGCAGCCAAGAGGGTAGCAATCAGCCCCAGCATTTT	CASSQEGSNQPQHF
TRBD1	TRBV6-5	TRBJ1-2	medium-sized	TGTGCCAGCACCTCCCAGGGGGCAGATGGCTACACCTTC	CASTSQGADGYTF
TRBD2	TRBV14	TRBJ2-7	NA	TGTGCCAGCAGGGCTAGCGGGGTCGGTGAGCAGTACTTC	CASRASGVGEQYF
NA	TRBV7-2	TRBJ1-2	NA	TGTGCCAGCAGCCCTGGGGGCCGGACGCTTTATGGCTACACCTTC	CASSPGGRTLYGYTF
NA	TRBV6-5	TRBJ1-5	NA	TGTGCCAGCAGTAGACGAGGGGCGGATCAGCCCCAGCATTTT	CASSRRGADQPQHF
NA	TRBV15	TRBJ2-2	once	TGTGCCACCAGCAGAAGCCGAGACGGGGAGCTGTTTTTT	CATSRSRDGELFF
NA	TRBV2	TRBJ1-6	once	TGTGCCAGCAGGGGGGGCCGGGGTCGTGTCCCCCTCCACTTT	CASRGGRGRVPLHF
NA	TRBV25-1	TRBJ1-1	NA	TGTGCCAGCAGGAAGGATTTGGGGATGGGTGCTTTCTTT	CASRKDLGMGAFF
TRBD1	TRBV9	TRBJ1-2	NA	TGTGCCAGCAGCCAGTGGGACAGGGAGGCCTATGGCTACACCTTC	CASSQWDREAYGYTF
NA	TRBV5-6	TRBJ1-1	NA	TGTGCCAGCAGCTTTTACAGGGTGGTGGCAGCCGAAGCTTTCTTT	CASSFYRVVAAEAFF
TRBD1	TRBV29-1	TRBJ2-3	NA	TGCAGCGTCGATACAGGGGGATGGACAGATACGCAGTATTTT	CSVDTGGWTDTQYF
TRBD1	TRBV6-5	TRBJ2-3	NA	TGTGCCAGCAGCCAGGACAGGGCTAGCACAGATACGCAGTATTTT	CASSQDRASTDTQYF
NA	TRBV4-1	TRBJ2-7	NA	TGCGCCAGCAGCCAAGAGCAGCGCTACGAGCAGTACTTC	CASSQEQRYEQYF
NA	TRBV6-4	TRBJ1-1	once	TGTGCCAGCAGCCAACAAGTGAACACTGAAGCTTTCTTT	CASSQQVNTEAFF
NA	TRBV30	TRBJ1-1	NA	TGTGCCTGGAGTGTGTTGGTCAGGAACACTGAAGCTTTCTTT	CAWSVLVRNTEAFF
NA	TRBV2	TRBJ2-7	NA	TGTGCCAGCAGTGAAGGGGAAGGGGGCTACGAGCAGTACTTC	CASSEGEGGYEQYF
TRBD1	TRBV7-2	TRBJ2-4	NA	TGTGCCAGCAGCCTAACCAGGGGACAGGGATTAAACATTCAGTACTTC	CASSLTRGQGLNIQYF
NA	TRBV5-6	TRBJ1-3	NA	TGTGCCAGCAGCTTTGGTCGAGGAAACACCATATATTTT	CASSFGRGNTIYF
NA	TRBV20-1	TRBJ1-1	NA	TGCAGTGCTAATGGGGGGACTGAAGCTTTCTTT	CSANGGTEAFF
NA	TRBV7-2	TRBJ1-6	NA	TGTGCCAGCAGCTTAGTTGGGCAGGGCGATTCACCCCTCCACTTT	CASSLVGQGDSPLHF
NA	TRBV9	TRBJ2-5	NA	TGTGCCAGTTCGGGCTTACAAGAGACCCAGTACTTC	CASSGLQETQYF
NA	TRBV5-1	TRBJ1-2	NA	TGCGCCAGCAGCTTGGGGGGCCAGCTCTATGGCTACACCTTC	CASSLGGQLYGYTF
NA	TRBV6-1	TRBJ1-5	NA	TGTGCCAGCAGTGTGGGGGGCGATCAGCCCCAGCATTTT	CASSVGGDQPQHF
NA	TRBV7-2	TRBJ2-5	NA	TGTGCCAGCAGCTTAGGACGGGGTGGGGCGCTGTTGGAGACCCAGTACTTC	CASSLGRGGALLETQYF
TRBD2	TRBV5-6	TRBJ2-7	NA	TGTGCCAGCAGCCCGTTTAGCGGGGGTTCCTTCTACGAGCAGTACTTC	CASSPFSGGSFYEQYF
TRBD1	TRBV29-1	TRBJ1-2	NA	TGCAGCGTAGCCCCACACGACAGGGCCGGGGGCTACACCTTC	CSVAPHDRAGGYTF
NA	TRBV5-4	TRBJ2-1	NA	TGTGCCAGCAGCCCGGACTACGTCGGTGAGCAGTTCTTC	CASSPDYVGEQFF
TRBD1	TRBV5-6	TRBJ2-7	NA	TGTGCCAGCAGCTTCGGGAGACAGGGGTTGGGCGAGCAGTACTTC	CASSFGRQGLGEQYF
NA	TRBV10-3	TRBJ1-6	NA	TGTGCCATCAGTAGTAAGACACGGGGGGATTCACCCCTCCACTTT	CAISSKTRGDSPLHF
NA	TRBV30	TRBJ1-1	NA	TGTGCCTGGAGTGTATCTGGTATTAACACTGAAGCTTTCTTT	CAWSVSGINTEAFF
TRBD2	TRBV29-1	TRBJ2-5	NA	TGCAGCGTCGGGGAGGGCATTGGGAAGACCCAGTACTTC	CSVGEGIGKTQYF
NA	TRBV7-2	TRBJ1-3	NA	TGTGCCAGCAGCTCCTACCACTCGCTAGGAAACACCATATATTTT	CASSSYHSLGNTIYF
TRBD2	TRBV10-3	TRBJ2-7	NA	TGTGCCATCAGTCGACTAGCGGGGGACTACGAGCAGTACTTC	CAISRLAGDYEQYF
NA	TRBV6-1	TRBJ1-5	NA	TGTGCCAGCAAGGACAGCTTTGAGAATCAGCCCCAGCATTTT	CASKDSFENQPQHF
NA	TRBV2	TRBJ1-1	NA	TGTGCCAGCAGTCTCGGTGCGGTAGGAACTGAAGCTTTCTTT	CASSLGAVGTEAFF
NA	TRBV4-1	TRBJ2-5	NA	TGCGCCAGCAGCCAAGGAGGGTACCGATCCCAAGAGACCCAGTACTTC	CASSQGGYRSQETQYF
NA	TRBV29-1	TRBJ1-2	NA	TGCAGCGTTATTGGGGGAGTCTATGGCTACACCTTC	CSVIGGVYGYTF
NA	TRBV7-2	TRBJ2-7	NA	TGTGCCAGCAGCCCGGACGGTTACGAGCAGTACTTC	CASSPDGYEQYF
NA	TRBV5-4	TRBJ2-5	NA	TGTGCCAGCAACTCCCGCGGAGGGGGAGGCAGAGAGACCCAGTACTTC	CASNSRGGGGRETQYF
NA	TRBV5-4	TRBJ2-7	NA	TGTGCCAGCAGTGTTCCGGGTGCTCGACACGAGCAGTACTTC	CASSVPGARHEQYF
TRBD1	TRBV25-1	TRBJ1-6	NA	TGTGCCAGCAGTGAAGAGGGGGCTCATTCACCCCTCCACTTT	CASSEEGAHSPLHF
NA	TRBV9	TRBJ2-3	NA	TGTGCCAGCAGCGGGGATTACACAGATACGCAGTATTTT	CASSGDYTDTQYF
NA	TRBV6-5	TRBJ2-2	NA	TGTGCCAGCAGTTCGGGGCCCACCGGGGAGCTGTTTTTT	CASSSGPTGELFF
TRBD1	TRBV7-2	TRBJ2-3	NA	TGTGCCAGCAGCCCCGCAGGGGGCCCCTCTACGCAGTATTTT	CASSPAGGPSTQYF